These 29 T cell receptor beta chains were all obtained from the same sample, sequenced in a study of identical twins. One entry per CDR3 protein, called by TCRdb with MiXCR from the 5' RACE reads. The sample holds about 690,000 distinct CDR3 sequences; around 6% are singletons and the top ten take around 1.9%. Sequencing input: naive T cells sorted from blood. Source of these receptors: a young man in good health.

This clonotype was observed a handful of times. The chain couples TRBV7-8 to TRBJ2-1; TRBD2 is a possible D gene (6 bases). The germline CDR1 and CDR2 sequences are SGHVS and FQNEAQ. The CDR3 is 15 amino acids. Trimming shortened V by 7 bases and J by 5 bases, and 18 bases separated the two germline ends. CDR3 DNA: TGTGCCAGCAACCAAGGCGGAGGGCCTGACAATGAGCAGTTCTTC. It encodes CASNQGGGPDNEQFF.

The chain links TRBV25-1 to TRBJ2-3, with TRBD2 as a possible D gene (7 bases). The germline gives CDR1 MGHDK, CDR2 SYGVNS. This CDR3 is built from 17 residues. The V end was cut by 2 bases, the J end by 4 bases, with 19 bases between. Here the CDR3 DNA reads TGTGCCAGCAGTGAAACTAGCGTGAGGAGGGGGGCAGATACGCAGTATTTT. Protein sequence: CASSETSVRRGADTQYF. The full variable domain, rest sourced from reference TRBV25-1 and TRBJ2-3, is EADIYQTPRYLVIGTGKKITLECSQTMGHDKMYWYQQDPGMELHLIHYSYGVNSTEKGDLSSESTVSRIRTEHFPLTLESARPSHTSQYLCASSETSVRRGADTQYFGPGTRLTVL.

This clonotype came up many times. This sequence joins TRBV6-1 and TRBJ2-1; TRBD2 agrees at 8 bases. The CDR3 covers 17 residues. Germline V gives CDR1 MNHNS, CDR2 SASEGT. The ends lost 6 bases at V and 7 bases at J; junction bases unmatched: 17. CDR3 loop: CASSRPWGSGRSNEQFF. The CDR3 DNA is TGTGCCAGCAGCCGCCCCTGGGGGAGCGGGAGATCTAATGAGCAGTTCTTC.

This clonotype came up a few times. The chain joins TRBV28 to TRBJ1-1; maybe TRBD1 (5 bases). The V end was cut by 8 bases, the J end by 0 bases, with 10 bases between. The germline V gene has CDR1 MDHEN and CDR2 SYDVKM. The CDR3 runs 13 residues. CDR3 protein: CASLGAMNTEAFF. Written as DNA, the CDR3 is TGTGCCAGCCTCGGGGCCATGAACACTGAAGCTTTCTTT.

This clonotype was picked up a small number of times. The rearrangement links TRBV19 to TRBJ2-2; 9 bases align to TRBD1. There are 16 residues in the CDR3. Per germline, CDR1 LNHDA and CDR2 SQIVND (reference sequence). V gave up 6 bases and J gave up 0 bases; unmatched junction bases: 5. Written as DNA, the CDR3 is TGTGCCAGTAGGCAACAGGGGGCGGCGAACACCGGGGAGCTGTTTTTT. It specifies CASRQQGAANTGELFF.

This clonotype has a count of ten or more. The gene calls are TRBV29-1 and TRBJ2-7; 7 nucleotides match TRBD1. In germline, CDR1 is SQVTM, CDR2 ANQGSEA. The CDR3 length is 14 residues. Germline trimming cut 0 bases from V and 4 bases from J; bases unmatched to any gene: 6. The CDR3 sequence: CSVEDPGQSYEQYV. CDR3 bases: TGCAGCGTTGAAGATCCGGGACAGTCTTACGAGCAGTACGTC.

In this sample, this clonotype turned up a few times. CDR3 bases: TGTGCCAGCAGTTCCCACGGGCCGGGGCTGTATGAGCAGTTCTTC. Protein: CASSSHGPGLYEQFF. V and J are TRBV27 and TRBJ2-1, with D possibly called TRBD1 or TRBD2 (5 bases each). In germline, CDR1 is MNHEY, CDR2 SMNVEV (reference sequence). The CDR3 has 15 amino acids. V lost 4 bases and J 8 bases, leaving 18 bases between the germline ends.

This clonotype was detected many times. The chain carries TRBV2 and TRBJ2-3; 8 bases fit TRBD2. The CDR3 is made up of 17 amino acids. CDR1 SNHLY and CDR2 FYNNEI come from the germline V gene. V lost 7 bases and J lost 2; bases outside the gene matches: 14. The CDR3 DNA follows: TGTGCCAGCAACCCCTTAAGCGGGGGCTCCGTCACAGATACGCAGTATTTT. Protein sequence: CASNPLSGGSVTDTQYF.

V and J are TRBV15 and TRBJ1-2, with a weak D call TRBD1 (5 bases). The germline V and J ends were trimmed by 0 bases and 6 bases, with 14 bases remaining between them. The germline V gene has CDR1 LNHNV and CDR2 YYDKDF (reference sequence). The CDR3 consists of 15 residues. CDR3 residues: CATSRDQPGPHGYTF. In nucleotides, the CDR3 is TGTGCCACCAGCAGAGATCAGCCAGGGCCCCATGGCTACACCTTC.

In its sample, this clonotype was seen a few times. The gene calls are TRBV5-1 and TRBJ1-1; D call uncertain. CDR3 length equals 14 residues. Germline CDR1 SGHRS, CDR2 YFSETQ. Trimming stripped 7 bases from V and 0 bases from J, with 13 bases between. The CDR3 nucleotides are TGCGCCAGCCGCCCGTCCGGACTGAACACTGAAGCTTTCTTT. Its translation is CASRPSGLNTEAFF.

At least ten counts were recorded for this clonotype. This rearrangement joins TRBV4-1 to TRBJ1-2; no firm D call. There are 15 residues in the CDR3. Trimming stripped 4 bases from V and 4 bases from J, with 16 bases between. From germline, CDR1 is MGHRA and CDR2 YSYEKL. CDR3: CASSPVLEGSYGYTF. CDR3 nucleotides: TGCGCCAGCAGCCCGGTCCTTGAGGGTAGCTATGGCTACACCTTC.

The chain combines TRBV28 with TRBJ2-2; 9 positions agree with TRBD1. The V gene end was trimmed by 4 bases and the J gene end by 6 bases; junction bases not matched to a gene: 6. CDR1 is MDHEN and CDR2 is SYDVKM in the germline V gene. CDR3 length equals 15 residues. The CDR3 nucleotides read TGTGCCAGCAGTTCACAGGGGGCTGAGTCCGGGGAGCTGTTTTTT. Protein: CASSSQGAESGELFF.

J is TRBJ2-6 and V is TRBV11-1; TRBD2 aligns across 8 bases. The CDR3 loop spans 19 amino acids. V lost 0 bases and J lost 0; bases outside the gene matches: 7. The germline V gene encodes CDR1 SGHAT and CDR2 FQDESV (reference sequence). CDR3: CASSLAAGVSRSGANVLTF. As DNA, the CDR3 is TGTGCCAGCAGCTTAGCAGCGGGAGTCTCCCGCTCTGGGGCCAACGTCCTGACTTTC.

V is TRBV25-1 and J is TRBJ2-1; 7 bases align to TRBD2. This CDR3 has 17 amino acids. Germline trimming cut 1 base from V and 3 bases from J; bases unmatched to any gene: 9. Per the germline V gene, CDR1 is MGHDK and CDR2 is SYGVNS. The CDR3 here is CASSELGHGGSYNEQFF. CDR3 coding DNA: TGTGCCAGCAGTGAATTGGGGCACGGCGGGAGCTACAATGAGCAGTTCTTC.

This sequence joins TRBV28 and TRBJ1-5; D uncertain. Trimming shortened V by 8 bases and J by 0 bases, and 11 bases separated the two germline ends. Germline CDR1 reads MDHEN; CDR2 reads SYDVKM. The CDR3 loop spans 14 amino acids. The CDR3 nucleotides are TGTGCCAGCGAGGACGAGTATAGCAATCAGCCCCAGCATTTT. This codes for CASEDEYSNQPQHF.

This clonotype appeared many times. J is TRBJ2-2 and V is TRBV27; maybe TRBD2 (5 bases). The ends were cut back, 3 bases at V and 5 bases at J, with 13 bases in the middle. CDR1 is MNHEY, CDR2 SMNVEV, per germline (reference sequence). The CDR3 has 15 residues. The CDR3 loop reads CASSFEGVGTGELFF. CDR3 nucleotides: TGTGCCAGCAGTTTTGAGGGAGTGGGGACCGGGGAGCTGTTTTTT.

The CDR3 bases are TGTGCCAGCAGCAACGCCGGACTAGCGGGAGAAGTCGGGGAGCTGTTTTTT. It specifies CASSNAGLAGEVGELFF. The chain uses TRBV11-3 and TRBJ2-2; 13 bases are shared with TRBD2. The CDR3 runs to 17 residues. With 5 bases clipped from V and 7 bases from J, the junction kept 10 bases outside the gene matches. CDR1 is SGHNT and CDR2 is YENEEA in the germline V gene.

The table lists this clonotype with a few counts. The V call is TRBV28, the J call TRBJ2-2; D may be TRBD1 or TRBD2 (5 bases each). The CDR3 has 16 amino acids. In germline, CDR1 is MDHEN, CDR2 SYDVKM. The germline V and J ends were trimmed by 1 base and 0 bases, with 9 bases remaining between them. This CDR3 reads CASSLYRDPNTGELFF. CDR3 nucleotide sequence: TGTGCCAGCAGTTTATATAGGGACCCGAACACCGGGGAGCTGTTTTTT.

V gene TRBV29-1 combines with J gene TRBJ2-7; maybe TRBD1 (5 bases). The CDR3 is 12 residues long. The V gene lost 4 bases and the J gene lost 5 bases, with 12 bases spanning the gap. The germline V gene has CDR1 SQVTM and CDR2 ANQGSEA. CDR3 DNA: TGCAGCGTTGTTCCCAGGGAACACGAGCAGTACTTC. Amino acid sequence: CSVVPREHEQYF.

This clonotype was counted a few times. J is TRBJ2-3 and V is TRBV4-2; TRBD2 agrees at 10 bases. The J segment lost 4 bases and the V segment lost 4 bases, leaving 14 bases of the junction unmatched. The CDR3 has 18 amino acids. Germline-derived CDR1 and CDR2 are LGHNA and YNFKEQ. CDR3 DNA: TGTGCCAGCAGCCGACTTTACCCTAGCGGGAGAAGGCCAGATACGCAGTATTTT. It is translated as CASSRLYPSGRRPDTQYF.

The V and J genes are TRBV20-1 and TRBJ2-6; TRBD1 matches at 9 bases. The germline V gene encodes CDR1 DFQATT and CDR2 SNEGSKA (reference sequence). J was trimmed by 6 bases and V by 5 bases; bases with no gene match: 8. This CDR3 has 15 amino acids. This CDR3 reads CSARDRVVEANVLTF. CDR3 sequence (DNA): TGCAGTGCTCGGGACAGGGTCGTTGAGGCCAACGTCCTGACTTTC.

This clonotype was detected ten times or more. This chain connects TRBV29-1 to TRBJ1-2; D gene uncertain. Germline loops: CDR1 SQVTM, CDR2 ANQGSEA. Trimming removed 0 bases from V and 10 bases from J, with 6 bases in between. CDR3 size: 10 residues. The CDR3 sequence is CSVEDRIYTF. The DNA for the CDR3 is TGCAGCGTTGAAGACAGGATCTACACCTTC.

This clonotype appeared many times. The CDR3 is CAWSSGTVRGEAFF. Written as DNA, the CDR3 is TGTGCCTGGAGCTCCGGGACAGTACGAGGTGAAGCTTTCTTT. This chain connects TRBV30 to TRBJ1-1; 7 bases fit TRBD1. This CDR3 is built from 14 residues. Germline trimming cut 3 bases from V and 7 bases from J; bases unmatched to any gene: 11. Per the germline V gene, CDR1 is GTSNPN and CDR2 is SVGIG (reference sequence).

This clonotype was seen at least ten times. This chain connects TRBV10-3 to TRBJ2-7, with 7 bases matching TRBD1. With V trimmed by 2 bases and J by 0 bases, 16 bases remained unmatched. There are 19 residues in the CDR3. Germline CDR1 is ENHRY and CDR2 is SYGVKD. CDR3: CAISEPRGGGDRASYEQYF. The CDR3 DNA reads as TGTGCCATCAGTGAGCCCCGGGGCGGTGGGGACAGAGCCTCCTACGAGCAGTACTTC.

This clonotype was detected only a few times. This rearrangement joins TRBV12-5 to TRBJ2-2; 7 positions match TRBD2. The germline CDR1 and CDR2 sequences are LGHNT and FRNRAP. The V gene end was trimmed by 5 bases and the J gene end by 5 bases; junction bases not matched to a gene: 11. The CDR3 is 16 amino acids. CDR3 loop: CASGPARGRRTGELFF. CDR3 DNA: TGTGCTAGTGGTCCTGCGCGGGGGAGGAGGACCGGGGAGCTGTTTTTT.

This clonotype was found many times. The chain carries TRBV12-5 and TRBJ2-1; TRBD1 matches at 8 bases. With V trimmed by 6 bases and J by 3 bases, 7 bases remained unmatched. Germline V gives CDR1 LGHNT, CDR2 FRNRAP. The CDR3 is made up of 15 amino acids. This CDR3 reads CASGTGTGDYNEQFF. The CDR3 DNA follows: TGTGCTAGTGGGACCGGGACAGGAGACTACAATGAGCAGTTCTTC.

This clonotype came up many times. J is TRBJ2-3 and V is TRBV12-3 or TRBV12-4; D is perhaps TRBD2 (6 bases). V shed 6 bases and J shed 4 bases, with 11 bases lying between them. This CDR3 spans 13 amino acids. The CDR3, as DNA: TGTGCCAGCAGCTCCGGGAGCGCAGATACGCAGTATTTT. Translating gives CASSSGSADTQYF.

This clonotype has at least ten counts. The CDR3 loop is CASSLAARRDSEKLFF. CDR3 in DNA: TGTGCCAGCAGTTTAGCGGCACGACGGGACAGTGAAAAACTGTTTTTT. V and J are TRBV12-3 or TRBV12-4 and TRBJ1-4; 7 bases map to TRBD1. The CDR3 consists of 16 residues. V shed 0 bases and J 7 bases; nucleotides not matched to a gene: 8.

This chain links TRBV4-3 with TRBJ2-5, with 11 nucleotides matching TRBD2. There are 17 residues in the CDR3. Germline-derived CDR1 and CDR2 are LGHNA and YSLEER. The V segment lost 4 bases and the J segment 5 bases; nucleotides outside the gene matches: 12. In DNA form, the CDR3 reads TGCGCCAGCAGCCCCCATAGTACTAGCGGGAGACGGGAGACCCAGTACTTC. Its protein is CASSPHSTSGRRETQYF.